This entry lists 27 T cell receptor beta chains sequenced from one sample in a study of a mutant IDH1 vaccine in newly diagnosed glioma. Their target antigens are unknown. The method was immunoSEQ multiplex PCR; TCRdb's version includes in-frame clones alone and lacks a portion of them. This table has over 40,000 clones, more than 60% appearing once. The time point is: week 23, last vaccination. It was 300 ug of mutant IDH1 20-mer peptide that made up each vaccine dose, given with topical imiquimod. The sequenced sample was PBMCs, obtained from a glioma patient whose treatment included an IDH1 peptide vaccine. The receptors were sampled from a woman aged 35 to 49 with glioma. Some clones in this sample may be carry-over from other donors' samples.

J is TRBJ1-3 and V is TRBV5-4, with D maybe TRBD1 (5 bases). CDR1 and CDR2 (germline): SGHNT, YYREEE (reference sequence). The CDR3 is made up of 15 amino acids. V lost 1 base to trimming and J lost 1 base, with 9 bases between them. For the CDR3, the DNA is TGTGCCAGCAGCTTGCGGGGGATGTCTGGAAACACCATATATTTT. This sequence encodes CASSLRGMSGNTIYF.

With regard to this clone: One end of the junction does not line up with germline, which may come from a read error. This rearrangement joins TRBV5-1 to TRBJ1-1; D not certain. Germline V gene data show CDR1 as SGHRS and CDR2 as YFSETQ. The CDR3 has 15 residues. CDR3 coding DNA: TGCGCTAGCAGCCTAGGCATGGACTCGGGCGCTGAAGCTTTCTTT. This encodes CASSLGMDSGAEAFF.

The V call is TRBV10-3, the J call TRBJ2-7; possible D gene TRBD1, 6 bases. With 7 bases removed from V and 6 bases from J, the gap between germline ends came to 16 bases. Germline lookup yields CDR1 ENHRY and CDR2 SYGVKD. This CDR3 has 13 residues. In DNA form, the CDR3 reads TGTGCCATCAACGAAGGGGGATCTGGCGAGCAGTACTTC. It translates to CAINEGGSGEQYF.

V gene TRBV5-1 combines with J gene TRBJ2-5, with 10 bases identical to TRBD1. The CDR3 is 14 amino acids. CDR1 and CDR2 (germline): SGHRS, YFSETQ. J was trimmed by 3 bases and V by 3 bases; bases with no gene match: 2. As DNA, the CDR3 is TGCGCCAGCAGCTCGGACAGGGGGGAAGAGACCCAGTACTTC. Amino acid sequence: CASSSDRGEETQYF.

About this clone itself: One end of the junction does not line up with germline, which may come from a read error. This sequence joins TRBV7-3 and TRBJ1-1; weak D call: TRBD1 (5 bases). CDR3 size: 13 residues. CDR1 and CDR2 from the germline V gene are SGHTA and FQGTGA. CDR3 loop: CASSLTGTQEAFF. The DNA for the CDR3 is TGTGCCAGCAGCCTAACCGGGACGCAGGAAGCTTTCTTT.

This clone was counted a few times. The chain uses TRBV9 and TRBJ2-5, with D perhaps matching TRBD2 (5 bases). The CDR3 length is 14 residues. Looked up from germline, CDR1 is SGDLS and CDR2 is YYNGEE. The V end was cut by 2 bases, the J end by 0 bases, with 8 bases between. CDR3 sequence (DNA): TGTGCCAGCAGCGTGTCCGGGAACCAAGAGACCCAGTACTTC. Translated: CASSVSGNQETQYF.

Details on this clone: The sample holds other DNA sequences that translate to the same CDR3. V and J are TRBV5-6 and TRBJ2-7, with D possibly being TRBD1 (5 bases). The ends were cut back, 2 bases at V and 8 bases at J, with 17 bases in the middle. This CDR3 has 14 amino acids. Germline loops: CDR1 SGHDT, CDR2 YYEEEE. The CDR3 DNA sequence: TGTGCCAGCAGCTTCTTACAGGCCTATCCCAAGCAGTACTTC. It yields the protein CASSFLQAYPKQYF.

The sample holds a few counts of this clone. The chain carries TRBV13 and TRBJ1-1, with TRBD1 matching over 8 bases. Germline V gene data show CDR1 as PRHDT and CDR2 as FYEKMQ (reference sequence). CDR3 size: 12 residues. V lost 4 bases, J lost 11 bases, and 6 bases stayed unmatched. The CDR3 nucleotides are TGTGCCAGCAGCTCTTCAGGGGGCGCGGCTTTCTTT. Translation: CASSSSGGAAFF.

The V gene is TRBV10-3, the J gene TRBJ2-5; TRBD1 aligns across 9 bases. Germline assignment: CDR1 ENHRY and CDR2 SYGVKD. The CDR3 is made up of 14 amino acids. The J segment lost 5 bases and the V segment lost 4 bases, leaving 5 bases of the junction unmatched. The CDR3: CAISADRGSETQYF. The CDR3 bases are TGTGCCATCAGTGCGGACAGGGGCAGCGAGACCCAGTACTTC.

CDR3 DNA sequence: TGTGCCAGCTCGTCCGAGGTGAGGGGCAGTGAAAAACTGTTTTTT. Translating gives CASSSEVRGSEKLFF. The chain uses TRBV18 and TRBJ1-4; D perhaps matches TRBD1 (5 bases). V was trimmed by 6 bases and J by 7 bases, leaving 18 bases between them. Germline values: CDR1 KGHSH, CDR2 LQKENI. The CDR3 covers 15 residues.

The V and J genes are TRBV4-2 and TRBJ2-3; 8 nucleotides align to TRBD2. Germline CDR1 LGHNA, CDR2 YNFKEQ. The junction had 3 bases not matched to a gene; V was cut back by 1 base and J by 0 bases. CDR3 size: 16 residues. CDR3 sequence reads: CASSQGAGGSTDTQYF. The DNA of the CDR3 is TGTGCCAGCAGCCAAGGCGCGGGAGGTAGCACAGATACGCAGTATTTT.

The chain is built from TRBV4-1 and TRBJ1-5; D might be TRBD1 (5 bases). This CDR3 comprises 13 residues. V gave up 0 bases and J gave up 9 bases, with 9 bases separating them. Germline V CDR1 and CDR2: MGHRA, YSYEKL. Written as DNA, the CDR3 is TGCGCCAGCAGCCAAGATCGGGGGAGGCCCCAGCATTTT. Translated: CASSQDRGRPQHF.

This clone was detected a few times. V usage is TRBV5-6 and J usage is TRBJ2-4, with a tentative D call TRBD2 (5 bases). The V and J ends lost 4 bases and 8 bases respectively, with 16 bases between them. Germline-derived CDR1 and CDR2 are SGHDT and YYEEEE. The CDR3 runs 14 residues. The DNA of the CDR3 is TGTGCCAGCAGCCTGCGGGTGGGGTTGGACATTCAGTACTTC. Its protein product is CASSLRVGLDIQYF.

This chain links TRBV6-6 with TRBJ1-1; tentative D call: TRBD1 (5 bases). Trimming shortened V by 6 bases and J by 1 base, and 9 bases separated the two germline ends. CDR1 is MNHNY, CDR2 SVGAGI, per germline (reference sequence). The CDR3 loop spans 13 amino acids. The CDR3 loop reads CASSLDRNTEAFF. The CDR3 DNA reads as TGTGCCAGCAGCCTCGACAGGAACACTGAAGCTTTCTTT.

The gene calls are TRBV29-1 and TRBJ2-3; D possibly matches TRBD1 or TRBD2 (5 bases each). Germline CDR1 SQVTM, CDR2 ANQGSEA. Trimming took off 4 bases at V and 0 bases at J, with 20 bases between the two ends. This CDR3 has 17 residues. This CDR3 reads CSVVGPRGEGSTDTQYF. The CDR3 coding sequence is TGCAGCGTTGTGGGGCCCCGAGGGGAAGGGAGCACAGATACGCAGTATTTT.

The chain has TRBV4-2 and TRBJ1-6; the D gene is possibly TRBD1 (6 bases). From germline, CDR1 is LGHNA and CDR2 YNFKEQ. V dropped 0 bases and J dropped 4 bases, with 13 bases sitting between them. There are 17 residues in the CDR3. CDR3 bases: TGTGCCAGCAGCCAAGATCAGGCCAGGGGTTATAATTCACCCCTCCACTTT. As protein: CASSQDQARGYNSPLHF.

This chain connects TRBV5-1 to TRBJ1-5; D unresolved. With 0 bases removed from V and 4 bases from J, the gap between germline ends came to 5 bases. This CDR3 has 13 residues. Germline V gene sequence: CDR1 SGHRS, CDR2 YFSETQ. The CDR3 DNA reads TGCGCCAGCAGCTTGGACAGTAATCAGCCCCAGCATTTT. This codes for CASSLDSNQPQHF.

This chain links TRBV4-1 with TRBJ1-2; D not resolved. V gave up 1 base and J gave up 2 bases, with 11 bases separating them. CDR3 length equals 15 residues. Germline CDR1 reads MGHRA; CDR2 reads YSYEKL. Here the CDR3 DNA reads TGCGCCAGCAGCCAAGGAGAGAGCGCCAACTATGGCTACACCTTC. Translated, it gives CASSQGESANYGYTF.

Many counts were recorded for this clone. The rearrangement uses TRBV7-3 and TRBJ2-2; possibly TRBD2 for D (6 bases). From germline, CDR1 is SGHTA and CDR2 FQGTGA. Trimming took 8 bases from V and 4 from J, leaving 17 bases between them. The CDR3 covers 15 residues. Written as DNA, the CDR3 is TGTGCCAGCCGCGAAGAGGTCGGGGGCACCGGGGAGCTGTTTTTT. Its protein product is CASREEVGGTGELFF.

The V gene is TRBV5-1, the J gene TRBJ1-1, with no clear D. The CDR3 spans 14 residues. Per germline, CDR1 SGHRS and CDR2 YFSETQ. Trimming removed 7 bases at V and 0 bases at J, with 13 bases between. CDR3 in DNA: TGCGCCAGCGGGCAGGCGGGTATGAACACTGAAGCTTTCTTT. Translated: CASGQAGMNTEAFF.

CDR3 coding DNA: TGTGCCAGCAGCTTAGACATGGAAAGTGGGGTTACAGATACGCAGTATTTT. Its translation: CASSLDMESGVTDTQYF. The V call is TRBV7-2, the J call TRBJ2-3, with no clear D. V lost 1 base and J 3 bases, leaving 17 bases between the germline ends. Germline-derived CDR1 and CDR2 are SGHTA and FQGNSA. The CDR3 sequence is 17 residues long.

V usage is TRBV27 and J usage is TRBJ2-3; D might be TRBD1 or TRBD2, each matching 5 bases. V gave up 5 bases and J gave up 2 bases, with 14 bases separating them. Per germline, CDR1 MNHEY and CDR2 SMNVEV (reference sequence). The length of the CDR3 is 15 residues. The CDR3 nucleotides read TGTGCCAGCAGTCCGGGACCAATTGCCACAGATACGCAGTATTTT. Protein sequence: CASSPGPIATDTQYF.

The chain recombines TRBV30 with TRBJ1-5; D is uncertain. The germline V gene encodes CDR1 GTSNPN and CDR2 SVGIG (reference sequence). The CDR3 extends over 15 amino acids. V dropped 3 bases and J dropped 2 bases, with 14 bases sitting between them. The CDR3 sequence: CAWRSDFGGNQPQHF. DNA for the CDR3: TGTGCCTGGAGGTCTGATTTCGGGGGCAATCAGCCCCAGCATTTT.

This clone has only a few counts. The rearrangement links TRBV6-6 to TRBJ1-1; D not certain. CDR3 length equals 12 residues. In germline, CDR1 is MNHNY, CDR2 SVGAGI (reference sequence). Trimming took off 8 bases at V and 7 bases at J, with 14 bases between the two ends. The CDR3 region is CASGVWGSEAFF. In DNA form, the CDR3 reads TGTGCCAGCGGGGTTTGGGGAAGTGAAGCTTTCTTT.

The chain employs TRBV2 and TRBJ2-1, with 9 bases fitting TRBD2. J gave up 8 bases and V 7 bases, and 9 bases lay outside the gene matches. Germline assignment: CDR1 SNHLY and CDR2 FYNNEI. This CDR3 is built from 14 residues. CDR3 nucleotide sequence: TGTGCCAGCATCCTAGCGGGGTTTGGGGATGAGCAGTTCTTC. It translates to CASILAGFGDEQFF.

V is TRBV5-3 and J is TRBJ1-2; maybe TRBD1 (5 bases). TRBV5-3 is assigned to the ORF class and has an uncertain function. The CDR3 extends over 14 amino acids. V was pared by 4 bases and J by 3 bases, with 13 bases between. The CDR3 protein is CARSVQGVDYGYTF. The CDR3 DNA reads as TGTGCCAGAAGCGTGCAGGGCGTGGACTATGGCTACACCTTC.

V gene TRBV11-1 combines with J gene TRBJ2-7; no reliable D call. Per germline, CDR1 SGHAT and CDR2 FQDESV (reference sequence). Trimming shortened V by 0 bases and J by 4 bases, and 4 bases separated the two germline ends. The CDR3 has 12 residues. The DNA for the CDR3 is TGTGCCAGCAGCTTAGCGGCATACGAGCAGTACTTC. It translates to CASSLAAYEQYF.